This T cell receptor beta chain came from a study of T cell responses to AZD1222 COVID-19 vaccine. The CDR3 has 16 amino acids. The germline CDR1 and CDR2 sequences are SEHNR and FQNEAQ (reference sequence). Trimming stripped 2 bases from V and 3 bases from J, with 13 bases between. The data were produced by immunoSEQ multiplex PCR, yet TCRdb's version contains in-frame clones alone and is incomplete. The sample records 140,000 or so clones, 70% to 90% being singletons. The sequence came from an adult in good health. Sequenced here: peripheral blood, sampled on day 0 of AZD1222 vaccination. This chain joins TRBV7-9 and TRBJ1-4; D call uncertain. Here the CDR3 DNA reads TGTGCCAGCAGCTTATCACGCCAGGCTGCTAATGAAAAACTGTTTTTT. Encoded protein: CASSLSRQAANEKLFF.